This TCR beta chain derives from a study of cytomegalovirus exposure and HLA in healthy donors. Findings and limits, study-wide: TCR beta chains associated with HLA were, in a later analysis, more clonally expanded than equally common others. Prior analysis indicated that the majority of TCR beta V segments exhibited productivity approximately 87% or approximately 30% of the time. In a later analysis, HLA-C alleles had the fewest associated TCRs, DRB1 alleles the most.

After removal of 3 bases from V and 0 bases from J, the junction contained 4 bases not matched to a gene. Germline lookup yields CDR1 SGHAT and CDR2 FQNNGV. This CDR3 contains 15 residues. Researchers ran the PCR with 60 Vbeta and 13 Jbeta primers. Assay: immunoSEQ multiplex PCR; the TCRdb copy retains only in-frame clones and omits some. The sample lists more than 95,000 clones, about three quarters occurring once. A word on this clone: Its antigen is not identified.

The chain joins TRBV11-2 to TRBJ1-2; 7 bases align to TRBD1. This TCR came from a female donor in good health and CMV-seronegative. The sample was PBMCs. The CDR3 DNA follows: TGTGCCAGCAGCTTGGGTCAGGGGGCTAACTATGGCTACACCTTC. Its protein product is CASSLGQGANYGYTF.